This T cell receptor (beta chain) is drawn from a study of OX40 agonist ivuxolimab in advanced cancers. The wider study: The patients got ivuxolimab, which is an agonistic anti-OX40 (CD134) antibody. While on treatment, patients had intravenous ivuxolimab at 0.01 to 10 mg/kg every 2 weeks. The study reported partial responses in three patients: one hepatocellular carcinoma, two cutaneous melanoma.

The germline V gene has CDR1 LGHNA and CDR2 YSLEER. This CDR3 is built from 15 residues. J lost 4 bases, V lost 4 bases, and 6 bases had no gene match. Repertoires were generated with immunoSEQ multiplex PCR, while TCRdb's copy carries only in-frame clones and drops some. Of fewer than 80,000 clones listed, around 87% were seen once; the top ten hold 5.5% to 8%. This material consisted of CD4+ or CD8+ T cells sorted from blood, taken in a trial of the OX40 agonist ivuxolimab. The V gene is TRBV4-3, the J gene TRBJ2-2; 7 positions agree with TRBD1. The sequence was obtained from an adult with an advanced solid tumor such as melanoma, head and neck, liver or kidney cancer. The CDR3 sequence is CASSPNRGVTGELFF. CDR3 nucleotide sequence: TGCGCCAGCAGCCCCAACAGGGGTGTCACCGGGGAGCTGTTTTTT.